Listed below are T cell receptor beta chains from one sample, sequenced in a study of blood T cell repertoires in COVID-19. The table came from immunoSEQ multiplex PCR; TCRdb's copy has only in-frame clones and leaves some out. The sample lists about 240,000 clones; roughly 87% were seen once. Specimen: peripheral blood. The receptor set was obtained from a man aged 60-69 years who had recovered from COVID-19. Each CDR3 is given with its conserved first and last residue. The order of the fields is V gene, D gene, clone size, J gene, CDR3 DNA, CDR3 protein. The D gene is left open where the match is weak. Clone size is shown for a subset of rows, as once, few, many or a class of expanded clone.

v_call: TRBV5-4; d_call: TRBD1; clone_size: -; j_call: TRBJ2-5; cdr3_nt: TGTGCCAGCAGGCAAACAGGGGCCCAAATGCAAGAGACCCAGTACTTC; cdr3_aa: CASRQTGAQMQETQYF
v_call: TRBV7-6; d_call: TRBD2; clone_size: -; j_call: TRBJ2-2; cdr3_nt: TGTGCCAGCAGCCGGGGGCTAGCGGGGGTGTACACCGGGGAGCTGTTTTTT; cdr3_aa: CASSRGLAGVYTGELFF
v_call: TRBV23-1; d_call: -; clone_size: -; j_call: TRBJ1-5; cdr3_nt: TGCGCCAGCAGTCCCAGCGGGTCTAGCAATCAGCCCCAGCATTTT; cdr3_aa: CASSPSGSSNQPQHF
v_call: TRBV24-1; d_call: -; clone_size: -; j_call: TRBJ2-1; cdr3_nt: TGTGCCACCGTCCCAAATTCCTACAATGAGCAGTTCTTC; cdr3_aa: CATVPNSYNEQFF
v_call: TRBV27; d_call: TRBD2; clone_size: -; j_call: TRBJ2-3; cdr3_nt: TGTGCCAGCAGTACGTTGACTAGCGGGGGGTTATCAGATACGCAGTATTTT; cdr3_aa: CASSTLTSGGLSDTQYF
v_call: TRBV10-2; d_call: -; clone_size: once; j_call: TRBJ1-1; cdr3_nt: TGCGCCAGCAGCCACAGGGATGTCCACGCTTTCTTT; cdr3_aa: CASSHRDVHAFF
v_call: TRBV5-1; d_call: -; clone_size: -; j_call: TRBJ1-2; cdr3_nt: TGCGCCAGCAGCTTGGTACTAGATTCGGAGGGGACCTATGGCTACACCTTC; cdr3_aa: CASSLVLDSEGTYGYTF
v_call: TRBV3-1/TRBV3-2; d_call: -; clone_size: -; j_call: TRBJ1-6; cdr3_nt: TGTGCCAGCAGCCAAGGGCGACAGAATAATTCACCCCTCCACTTT; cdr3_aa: CASSQGRQNNSPLHF
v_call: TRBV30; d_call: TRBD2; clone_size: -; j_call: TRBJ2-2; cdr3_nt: TGTGCCTGGAGTCTTCCTAGCGGCTCGAACACCGGGGAGCTGTTTTTT; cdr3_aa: CAWSLPSGSNTGELFF
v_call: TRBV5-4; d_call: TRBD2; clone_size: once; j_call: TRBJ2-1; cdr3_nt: TGTGCCAGCAGCCCTGGCCCAGAAGCGGGGGGGTACAATGAGCAGTTCTTC; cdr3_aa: CASSPGPEAGGYNEQFF
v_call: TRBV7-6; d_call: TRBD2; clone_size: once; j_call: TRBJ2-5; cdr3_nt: TGTGCCAGCAGCTTAAGGACGGGGGGTATGGAGACCCAGTACTTC; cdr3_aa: CASSLRTGGMETQYF
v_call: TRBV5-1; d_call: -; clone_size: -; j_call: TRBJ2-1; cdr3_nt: TGCGCCAGCAGCTTGGGCAGGAACAATGAGCAGTTCTTC; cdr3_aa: CASSLGRNNEQFF
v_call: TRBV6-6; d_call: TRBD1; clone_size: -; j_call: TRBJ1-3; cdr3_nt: TGTGCCAATTCTCTAAGACAGGGTGGAAACACCATATATTTT; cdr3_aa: CANSLRQGGNTIYF
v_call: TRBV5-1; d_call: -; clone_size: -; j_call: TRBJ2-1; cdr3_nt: TGCGCCAGCAGCTTGAGCTCGGGGACTTACAATGAGCAGTTCTTC; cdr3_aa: CASSLSSGTYNEQFF
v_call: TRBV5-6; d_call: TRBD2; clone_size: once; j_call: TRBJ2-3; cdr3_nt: TGTGCCAGCACGGGACTAGCGGGGTACCCCACAGATACGCAGTATTTT; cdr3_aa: CASTGLAGYPTDTQYF
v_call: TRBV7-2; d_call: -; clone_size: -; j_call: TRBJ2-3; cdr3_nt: TGTGCCAGCAGCTCCCTATATACGCAGTATTTT; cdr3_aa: CASSSLYTQYF
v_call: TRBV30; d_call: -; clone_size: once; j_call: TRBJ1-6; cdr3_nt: TGTGCCTGGACCCCACCTAGCTCCTATAATTCACCCCTCCACTTT; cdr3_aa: CAWTPPSSYNSPLHF
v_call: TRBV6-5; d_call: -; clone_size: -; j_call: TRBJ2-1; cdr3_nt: TGTGCCAGCAGTTTAAACAGTTACAATGAGCAGTTCTTC; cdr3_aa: CASSLNSYNEQFF
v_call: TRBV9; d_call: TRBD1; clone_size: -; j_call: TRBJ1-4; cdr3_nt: TGTGCCAGCAGCTCGGGGACAGGGTATTATGAAAAACTGTTTTTT; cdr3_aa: CASSSGTGYYEKLFF
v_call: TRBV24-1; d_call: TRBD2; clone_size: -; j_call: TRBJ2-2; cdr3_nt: TGTGCCACCAGTGATTTCGGACTAGCGGGGGACCGCACCGGGGAGCTGTTTTTT; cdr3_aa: CATSDFGLAGDRTGELFF
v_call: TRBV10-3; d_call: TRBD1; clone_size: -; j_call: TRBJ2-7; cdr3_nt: TGTGCCATCAGTGCCGGGACAGGTATTTCCTACGAGCAGTACTTC; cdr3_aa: CAISAGTGISYEQYF